A selection of T cell receptor beta chains follows, all from one sample in a study of CD8 T cells in ankylosing spondylitis. TCRdb re-called the 5' RACE reads with MiXCR, one entry per CDR3 protein. The repertoire holds some 250,000 distinct CDR3 sequences, with 9.5% to 12% as singletons. The sequencing input was blood, either unsorted or a sorted T cell fraction (not recorded which). The receptors derive from a male donor with ankylosing spondylitis or in good health (not recorded which). Each CDR3 is given with its conserved first and last residue. The D gene is left open where the match is weak. Rows may omit the clone size; those that give it use once, few, many or a size class.

D: .
size: many
V: TRBV6-1
J: TRBJ2-7
DNA: TGTGCCAGCAGTGAGATGCGAGGGGATGGATACGAGCAGTACTTC
CDR3: CASSEMRGDGYEQYF

D: TRBD1
size: many
V: TRBV5-1
J: TRBJ1-2
DNA: TGCGCCAGCAGCGGGGACAGTTCTAACTATGGCTACACCTTC
CDR3: CASSGDSSNYGYTF

D: .
size: .
V: TRBV14
J: TRBJ1-2
DNA: TGTGCCAGCAGCCAAACCAGGAAAAACTATGGCTACACCTTC
CDR3: CASSQTRKNYGYTF

D: .
size: many
V: TRBV20-1
J: TRBJ1-5
DNA: TGCAGTGCTCGCCGGACAGATCAGCCCCAGCATTTT
CDR3: CSARRTDQPQHF

D: .
size: many
V: TRBV6-1
J: TRBJ1-1
DNA: TGTGCCAGCAGTGAGACCGAGGAGGGTGCTGAAGCTTTCTTT
CDR3: CASSETEEGAEAFF

D: .
size: .
V: TRBV20-1
J: TRBJ2-7
DNA: TGCAGTGCTAGAGATCGGGGACCTAAGGGGAGTGGCGAGCAGTACTTC
CDR3: CSARDRGPKGSGEQYF

D: TRBD1
size: many
V: TRBV7-8
J: TRBJ2-7
DNA: TGTGCCAGTCAACTCCGGGACAGGGCTGACGAGCAGTACTTC
CDR3: CASQLRDRADEQYF

D: .
size: few
V: TRBV7-9
J: TRBJ2-5
DNA: TGTGCCAGCAGCCCGAGCCGACTAGGCGTCCAAGAGACCCAGTACTTC
CDR3: CASSPSRLGVQETQYF

D: .
size: many
V: TRBV2
J: TRBJ1-1
DNA: TGTGCCAGCAGTATCGAAGGTCCACCCAGGACTGAAGCTTTCTTT
CDR3: CASSIEGPPRTEAFF

D: .
size: many
V: TRBV20-1
J: TRBJ2-7
DNA: TGCAGTGCTAGAGATTTCTCGAGCTCCTACGAGCAGTACTTC
CDR3: CSARDFSSSYEQYF

D: TRBD2
size: .
V: TRBV5-5
J: TRBJ2-7
DNA: TGTGCCAGCAGCGCGGTAGGGAGGGGCGCTTCTTACGAGCAGTACTTC
CDR3: CASSAVGRGASYEQYF

D: .
size: .
V: TRBV4-2
J: TRBJ2-3
DNA: TGTGCCAGCAGCCAGATCTTGGGGATAGATACGCAGTATTTT
CDR3: CASSQILGIDTQYF

D: .
size: few
V: TRBV2
J: TRBJ2-2
DNA: TGTGCCAGCAGGCGAGCTTTCACCGGGGAGCTGTTTTTT
CDR3: CASRRAFTGELFF

D: TRBD1
size: many
V: TRBV12-3/TRBV12-4
J: TRBJ2-1
DNA: TGTGCCATCAACGCTTCTCCAGGGGGCTCCTACAATGAGCAGTTCTTC
CDR3: CAINASPGGSYNEQFF

D: .
size: many
V: TRBV12-3/TRBV12-4
J: TRBJ2-7
DNA: TGTGCCAGCAGTTTAGCGCAGGCCTACGAGCAGTACTTC
CDR3: CASSLAQAYEQYF

D: TRBD1
size: many
V: TRBV5-6
J: TRBJ2-1
DNA: TGTGCCAGCAGCAGGGGACAGTACAATGAGCAGTTCTTC
CDR3: CASSRGQYNEQFF

D: .
size: many
V: TRBV28
J: TRBJ2-7
DNA: TGTGCCAGCAGTATCCGGGTTCCCTACGAGCAGTACTTC
CDR3: CASSIRVPYEQYF

D: TRBD2
size: many
V: TRBV20-1
J: TRBJ2-1
DNA: TGCAGTGCTAGCCCCCTAGCGGGGGACACCAATGAGCAGTTCTTC
CDR3: CSASPLAGDTNEQFF

D: .
size: few
V: TRBV12-3/TRBV12-4
J: TRBJ2-5
DNA: TGTGCCAGCAGTCCAAGGCGGTGGGCTGATCAAGAGACCCAGTACTTC
CDR3: CASSPRRWADQETQYF

D: .
size: few
V: TRBV15
J: TRBJ2-1
DNA: TGTGCCACCAGCAGAGATCTTCTTGACGCGTACAATGAGCAGTTCTTC
CDR3: CATSRDLLDAYNEQFF

D: .
size: many
V: TRBV7-9
J: TRBJ1-2
DNA: TGTGCCAGCATGAGGGAGTATGGCTACACCTTC
CDR3: CASMREYGYTF

D: .
size: many
V: TRBV6-6
J: TRBJ1-1
DNA: TGTGCCATCGCATCCGGGACAATGGCTTTCTTT
CDR3: CAIASGTMAFF

D: .
size: once
V: TRBV7-9
J: TRBJ2-7
DNA: TGTGCCAGCAGCATCGACGGCTACGAGCAGTACTTC
CDR3: CASSIDGYEQYF

D: .
size: .
V: TRBV12-3/TRBV12-4
J: TRBJ2-7
DNA: TGTGCCAGCAGTCCGTTGGGCGGGATGCCCTACGAGCAGTACTTC
CDR3: CASSPLGGMPYEQYF

D: TRBD2
size: many
V: TRBV29-1
J: TRBJ2-1
DNA: TGCAGCGCGACTAGCGGGGGGGCGAATGAGCAGTTCTTC
CDR3: CSATSGGANEQFF

D: TRBD1
size: many
V: TRBV20-1
J: TRBJ1-4
DNA: TGCAGTGCTAGAAAGGCAGGGGGTCCTAATGAAAAACTGTTTTTT
CDR3: CSARKAGGPNEKLFF

D: .
size: many
V: TRBV9
J: TRBJ1-3
DNA: TGTGCCAGCAGCGTAGAAGGGACCTCGAGGAACACCATATATTTT
CDR3: CASSVEGTSRNTIYF

D: .
size: many
V: TRBV6-6
J: TRBJ2-5
DNA: TGTGCCAGCTCATTTCAGGGGCCGGGGACCCAGTACTTC
CDR3: CASSFQGPGTQYF

D: .
size: .
V: TRBV7-3
J: TRBJ2-3
DNA: TGTGCCAGCAGCTTAATGGCGGCAGATACGCAGTATTTT
CDR3: CASSLMAADTQYF

D: .
size: many
V: TRBV6-1
J: TRBJ1-2
DNA: TGTGCCAGCAGGCGAGACTCTCGGTATGGCTACACCTTC
CDR3: CASRRDSRYGYTF

D: .
size: many
V: TRBV7-2
J: TRBJ2-1
DNA: TGTGCCAGTGGACCAAGGGGCTACAATGAGCAGTTCTTC
CDR3: CASGPRGYNEQFF

D: .
size: few
V: TRBV11-2
J: TRBJ2-3
DNA: TGTGCCAGCAGCTTAGATCAGGGGGATACGCAGTATTTT
CDR3: CASSLDQGDTQYF

D: .
size: many
V: TRBV10-3
J: TRBJ2-3
DNA: TGTGCCATCAGGGACAAAGTAGCAGATACGCAGTATTTT
CDR3: CAIRDKVADTQYF

D: TRBD2
size: many
V: TRBV9
J: TRBJ2-1
DNA: TGTGCCAGCAGCGTCCGGCTGAGCGGGGTGGGGACCTACAATGAGCAGTTCTTC
CDR3: CASSVRLSGVGTYNEQFF

D: TRBD1
size: .
V: TRBV27
J: TRBJ2-7
DNA: TGTGCCAGCAGTTTAGGGACAGACTTCTCCTACGAGCAGTACTTC
CDR3: CASSLGTDFSYEQYF

D: .
size: many
V: TRBV5-1
J: TRBJ2-7
DNA: TGCGCCAGCAGCTTAAGTCACACCCCGGAACACGAGCAGTACTTC
CDR3: CASSLSHTPEHEQYF

D: .
size: .
V: TRBV7-3
J: TRBJ2-6
DNA: TGTGCCAGCAGCCCGCAAGGTGGGGTCTCTGGGGCCAACGTCCTGACTTTC
CDR3: CASSPQGGVSGANVLTF

D: .
size: .
V: TRBV19
J: TRBJ1-1
DNA: TGTGCCAGTAGACCCCGGGACACATACATGAACACTGAAGCTTTCTTT
CDR3: CASRPRDTYMNTEAFF

D: .
size: many
V: TRBV6-6
J: TRBJ2-2
DNA: TGTGCCAGCAGCCCTATGGGCACCGGGGAGCTGTTTTTT
CDR3: CASSPMGTGELFF

D: TRBD1
size: .
V: TRBV19
J: TRBJ2-5
DNA: TGTGCCAGTAGTAAAAACCGGGACAGGCTAGAGACCCAGTACTTC
CDR3: CASSKNRDRLETQYF

D: .
size: many
V: TRBV9
J: TRBJ2-2
DNA: TGTGCCAGCGGCCAAGGGGGGAGTAACACCGGGGAGCTGTTTTTT
CDR3: CASGQGGSNTGELFF

D: .
size: many
V: TRBV15
J: TRBJ2-7
DNA: TGTGCCACCAGCAGAGATGTCGCCACAGCGGCCGTCTCCTACGAGCAGTACTTC
CDR3: CATSRDVATAAVSYEQYF

D: TRBD1
size: many
V: TRBV7-8
J: TRBJ1-1
DNA: TGTGCCAGCCTGGGGCAGGGGGTAGTTTCTGAAGCTTTCTTT
CDR3: CASLGQGVVSEAFF